This TCR beta chain was sequenced in a study of T cell changes during pregnancy in multiple sclerosis. Sequencing was performed with immunoSEQ multiplex PCR; in TCRdb, only in-frame clones are kept and a portion is missing. The table has tens of thousands of clones, roughly 96% seen once; the top ten hold about 2.3%. The sample here was CD8+ T cells from peripheral blood mononuclear cells, taken after pregnancy. This sequence was found in a female donor with multiple sclerosis, enrolled in a pregnancy study.

As DNA, the CDR3 is TGTGCCAGCAGTTACTCCGGGACAGTCGGTGAGCAGTTCTTC. It translates to CASSYSGTVGEQFF. This chain links TRBV6-5 with TRBJ2-1; 7 bases agree with TRBD1. Per the germline V gene, CDR1 is MNHEY and CDR2 is SVGAGI. J lost 9 bases, V lost 0 bases, and 5 bases had no gene match. The CDR3 is 14 amino acids.